Each of the 11 T cell receptor beta chains below was sequenced from the same sample in a study of blood T cell repertoires in COVID-19. TCRdb's copy holds only in-frame clones and misses some; the assay was immunoSEQ multiplex PCR. Of 200,000 to 250,000 clones listed, 88% were seen once; the top ten hold roughly 2.7%. The sample consisted of PBMCs or T cells enriched from blood (not recorded which). The source of these receptors is a woman in her twenties or thirties who had recovered from COVID-19.

This chain uses TRBV7-9 with TRBJ2-3; D remains ambiguous. Between the trimmed V and J ends, which lost 1 base and 2 bases, there was a span of 16 bases. This CDR3 is built from 17 residues. Germline CDR1 is SEHNR and CDR2 is FQNEAQ (reference sequence). The CDR3 reads CASSLEARGLDTDTQYF. CDR3 in DNA: TGTGCCAGCAGCTTAGAAGCTAGAGGATTAGACACAGATACGCAGTATTTT. Full variable domain (missing parts from reference TRBV7-9 and TRBJ2-3): DTGVSQNPRHKITKRGQNVTFRCDPISEHNRLYWYRQTLGQGPEFLTYFQNEAQLEKSRLLSDRFSAERPKGSFSTLEIQRTEQGDSAMYLCASSLEARGLDTDTQYFGPGTRLTVL.

The chain uses TRBV4-3 and TRBJ1-2, with D possibly matching TRBD1 (5 bases). Germline CDR1 is LGHNA and CDR2 is YSLEER. This CDR3 contains 15 residues. V was cut by 4 bases and J by 2 bases, with 14 bases left in between. CDR3 nucleotide sequence: TGCGCCAGCAGCCCCCTCGACAGAGTCAACTATGGCTACACCTTC. As protein: CASSPLDRVNYGYTF.

In this sample, this clone turned up once. The rearrangement joins TRBV24-1 to TRBJ2-6, with 10 bases that match TRBD2. Germline V gene lookup returns CDR1 KGHDR and CDR2 SFDVKD. Trimming at V came to 9 bases and at J to 3 bases, leaving 7 bases not matched to a gene. The CDR3 contains 16 residues. Here the CDR3 DNA reads TGTGCCACCGTTAGCGGGGGGCTGGGTGGGGCCAACGTCCTGACTTTC. Translating it yields CATVSGGLGGANVLTF.

The chain couples TRBV18 to TRBJ2-1; 7 bases are a match to TRBD1. The junction had 9 bases not matched to a gene; V was cut back by 6 bases and J by 4 bases. The CDR3 is made up of 15 amino acids. Germline-derived CDR1 and CDR2 are KGHSH and LQKENI. DNA for the CDR3: TGTGCCAGCTCCCTCGGGACAGTACGTTACAATGAGCAGTTCTTC. Translation gives CASSLGTVRYNEQFF.

This clone was seen once. This chain joins TRBV6-5 and TRBJ2-7; possibly TRBD2 for D (6 bases). Germline-derived CDR1 and CDR2 are MNHEY and SVGAGI. This CDR3 spans 14 amino acids. Deletions cut 4 bases from V and 0 bases from J, with 10 bases between. CDR3 sequence: CASSWRGFSYEQYF. CDR3 DNA: TGTGCCAGCAGTTGGCGGGGCTTCTCCTACGAGCAGTACTTC.

Details on this clone: Other DNA variants within this sample encode the same CDR3. The chain links TRBV5-4 to TRBJ2-7, with D perhaps matching TRBD1 (5 bases). Germline CDR1 SGHNT, CDR2 YYREEE (reference sequence). The V end was cut by 0 bases, the J end by 2 bases, with 6 bases between. The CDR3 is made up of 13 amino acids. CDR3 in DNA: TGTGCCAGCAGCTTGGAAGGGGCCTACGAGCAGTACTTC. Its translation is CASSLEGAYEQYF.

The chain carries TRBV21-1 and TRBJ2-7; the D call in the table, TRBD1, was not verified against the DNA. TRBV21-1 is a recognized pseudogene. CDR3 length: 15 amino acids. The CDR3: CASLFPGQGFHEQYF. In DNA, the CDR3 is TGTGCCAGCCTTTTTCCGGGACAGGGGTTCCACGAGCAGTACTTC.

The chain carries TRBV6-2 or TRBV6-3 and TRBJ1-4; TRBD1 might be the D (5 bases). This CDR3 has 16 residues. The V and J ends lost 2 bases and 5 bases respectively, with 15 bases between them. Per the germline V gene, CDR1 is MNHEY and CDR2 is SVGEGT. The CDR3 here is CASSYDSTVGNEKLFF. In nucleotides, the CDR3 is TGTGCCAGCAGTTACGACAGTACGGTGGGGAATGAAAAACTGTTTTTT.

The chain couples TRBV7-9 to TRBJ2-1, with TRBD2 matching 7 bases. The germline gives CDR1 SEHNR, CDR2 FQNEAQ (reference sequence). V lost 4 bases to trimming and J lost 4 bases; unmatched junction nucleotides: 13. There are 17 residues in the CDR3. The CDR3 DNA is TGTGCCAGCAGCTCCGAACGTCTAGCGGAAATTTACAATGAGCAGTTCTTC. Encoded protein: CASSSERLAEIYNEQFF. Full variable domain (rest looked up from reference TRBV7-9 and TRBJ2-1): DTGVSQNPRHKITKRGQNVTFRCDPISEHNRLYWYRQTLGQGPEFLTYFQNEAQLEKSRLLSDRFSAERPKGSFSTLEIQRTEQGDSAMYLCASSSERLAEIYNEQFFGPGTRLTVL.

The chain links TRBV19 to TRBJ1-6, with D perhaps matching TRBD1 (6 bases). The CDR3 length is 14 residues. V lost 9 bases and J 11 bases, leaving 20 bases between the germline ends. The V gene's germline CDR1 is LNHDA and CDR2 SQIVND (reference sequence). This CDR3 reads CASSSRDTRPPLHF. The DNA for the CDR3 is TGTGCCAGCTCTTCCCGGGACACCAGGCCACCCCTCCACTTT.

The gene calls are TRBV4-1 and TRBJ1-2; 7 nucleotides match TRBD1. V lost 0 bases and J lost 4; bases outside the gene matches: 11. This CDR3 comprises 17 residues. Germline V lookup: CDR1 MGHRA, CDR2 YSYEKL. CDR3 protein: CASSQDLGSQGVYGYTF. The CDR3 nucleotides are TGCGCCAGCAGCCAAGATCTGGGCTCGCAGGGGGTCTATGGCTACACCTTC.